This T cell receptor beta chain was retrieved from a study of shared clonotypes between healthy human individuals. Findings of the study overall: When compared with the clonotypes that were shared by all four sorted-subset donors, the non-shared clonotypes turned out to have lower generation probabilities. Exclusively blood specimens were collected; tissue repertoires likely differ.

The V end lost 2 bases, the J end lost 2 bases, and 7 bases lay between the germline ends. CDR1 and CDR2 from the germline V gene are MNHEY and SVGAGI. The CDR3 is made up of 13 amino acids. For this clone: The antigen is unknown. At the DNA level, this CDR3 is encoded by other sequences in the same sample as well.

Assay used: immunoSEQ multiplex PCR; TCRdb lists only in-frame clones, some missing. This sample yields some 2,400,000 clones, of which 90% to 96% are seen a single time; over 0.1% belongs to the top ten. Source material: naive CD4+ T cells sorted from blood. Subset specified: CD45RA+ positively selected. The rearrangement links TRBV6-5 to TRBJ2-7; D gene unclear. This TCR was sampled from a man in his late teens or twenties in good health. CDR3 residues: CASSYGSTYEQYF. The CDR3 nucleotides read TGTGCCAGCAGTTACGGCAGTACCTACGAGCAGTACTTC.